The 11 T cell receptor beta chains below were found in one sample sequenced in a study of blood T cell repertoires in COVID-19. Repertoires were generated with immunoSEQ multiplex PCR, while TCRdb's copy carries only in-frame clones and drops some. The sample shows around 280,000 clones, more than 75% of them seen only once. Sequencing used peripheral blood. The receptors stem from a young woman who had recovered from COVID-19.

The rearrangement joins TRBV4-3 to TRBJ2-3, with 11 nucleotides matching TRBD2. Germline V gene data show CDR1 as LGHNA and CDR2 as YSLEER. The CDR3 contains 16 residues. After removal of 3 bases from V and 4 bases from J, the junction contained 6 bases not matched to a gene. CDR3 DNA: TGCGCCAGCAGCCAGATACTAGCGGGAGTGCCAGATACGCAGTATTTT. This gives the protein CASSQILAGVPDTQYF.

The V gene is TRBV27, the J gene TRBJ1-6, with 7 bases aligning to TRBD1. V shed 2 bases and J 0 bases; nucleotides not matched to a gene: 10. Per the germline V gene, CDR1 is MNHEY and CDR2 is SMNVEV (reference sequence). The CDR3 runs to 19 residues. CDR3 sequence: CASSLRTGTGSSYNSPLHF. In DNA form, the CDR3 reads TGTGCCAGCAGTTTAAGGACAGGAACAGGGAGCTCCTATAATTCACCCCTCCACTTT.

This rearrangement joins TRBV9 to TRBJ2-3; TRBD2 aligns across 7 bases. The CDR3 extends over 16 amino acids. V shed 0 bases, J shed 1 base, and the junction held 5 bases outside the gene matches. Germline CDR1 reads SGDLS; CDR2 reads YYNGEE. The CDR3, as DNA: TGTGCCAGCAGCGTAGCATCGACTAGCCGCACAGATACGCAGTATTTT. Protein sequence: CASSVASTSRTDTQYF.

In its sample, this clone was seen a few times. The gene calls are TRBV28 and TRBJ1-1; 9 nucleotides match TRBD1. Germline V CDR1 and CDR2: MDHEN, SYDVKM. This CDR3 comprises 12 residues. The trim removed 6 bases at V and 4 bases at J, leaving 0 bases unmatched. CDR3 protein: CASRTGGTEAFF. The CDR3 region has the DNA TGTGCCAGCAGGACAGGGGGCACTGAAGCTTTCTTT.

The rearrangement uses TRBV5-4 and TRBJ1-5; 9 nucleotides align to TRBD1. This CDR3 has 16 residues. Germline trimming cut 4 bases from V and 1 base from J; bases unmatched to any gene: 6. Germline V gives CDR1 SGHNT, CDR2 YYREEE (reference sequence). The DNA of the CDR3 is TGTGCCAGCAGCCTCCGACAGGGGGGGAGCAATCAGCCCCAGCATTTT. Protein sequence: CASSLRQGGSNQPQHF.

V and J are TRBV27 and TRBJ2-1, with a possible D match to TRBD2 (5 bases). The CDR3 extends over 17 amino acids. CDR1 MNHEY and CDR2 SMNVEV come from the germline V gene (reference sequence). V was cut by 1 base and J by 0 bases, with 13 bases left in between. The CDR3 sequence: CASSLWPGMSSYNEQFF. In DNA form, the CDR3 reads TGTGCCAGCAGTTTATGGCCGGGGATGAGCTCCTACAATGAGCAGTTCTTC.

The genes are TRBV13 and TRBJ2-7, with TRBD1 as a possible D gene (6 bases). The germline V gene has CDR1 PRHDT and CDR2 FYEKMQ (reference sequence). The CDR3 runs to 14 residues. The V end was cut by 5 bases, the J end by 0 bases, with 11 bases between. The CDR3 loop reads CASSLRDTSYEQYF. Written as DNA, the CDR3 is TGTGCCAGCAGCCTCCGGGACACCTCCTACGAGCAGTACTTC.

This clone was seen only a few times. CDR3 bases: TGTGCCAGCAGTTTACGGGACAGGGATGGCTACACCTTC. Protein: CASSLRDRDGYTF. The V call is TRBV12-3 or TRBV12-4, the J call TRBJ1-2; 9 nucleotides align to TRBD1. This CDR3 is 13 amino acids long. V shed 2 bases, J shed 6 bases, and the junction held 1 base outside the gene matches.

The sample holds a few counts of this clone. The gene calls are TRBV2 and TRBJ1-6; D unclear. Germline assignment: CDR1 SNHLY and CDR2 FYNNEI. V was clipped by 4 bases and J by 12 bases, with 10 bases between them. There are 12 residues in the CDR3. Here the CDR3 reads CASSVQNQPLHF. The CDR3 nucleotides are TGTGCCAGCAGTGTACAGAACCAACCCCTCCACTTT.

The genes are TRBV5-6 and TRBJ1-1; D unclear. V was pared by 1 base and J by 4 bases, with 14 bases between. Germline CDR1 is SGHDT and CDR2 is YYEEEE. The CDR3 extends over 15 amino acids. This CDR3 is CASSLPQTGITEAFF. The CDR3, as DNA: TGTGCCAGCAGCTTGCCCCAGACGGGGATCACTGAAGCTTTCTTT.

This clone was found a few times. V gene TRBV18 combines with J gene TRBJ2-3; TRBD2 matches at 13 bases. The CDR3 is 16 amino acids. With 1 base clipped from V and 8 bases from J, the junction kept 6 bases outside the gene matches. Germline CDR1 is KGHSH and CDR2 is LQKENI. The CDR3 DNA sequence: TGTGCCAGCTCACCACTGACTAGCGGGGGGTCCGGTACGCAGTATTTT. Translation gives CASSPLTSGGSGTQYF.